The source of this TCR beta chain is a study of shared clonotypes between healthy human individuals (dated by TCRdb to the early 2020s). A note on the overall study: The cohort included three men and two women between 18 and 49 years of age. For each donor, CD4 naive and CD4 memory were each run on three plates, CD8 naive on two plates, and CD8 memory on one plate. The study deeply sequenced blood TCR repertoires of about five healthy adults to estimate repertoire size and the extent of clonotype sharing between individuals. To increase sequencing depth and limit assay-specific biases, TCR repertoire library preparation and sequencing were carried out by different laboratories using diverse techniques. Per donor, leukapheresis produced somewhere between about 0.94 and 9 billion PBMCs.

TCR CDR3 regions were amplified from genomic DNA by multiplex PCR using the deep immunoSEQ assay. Genomic DNA extracted from each cell subset was distributed evenly over all wells of several immunoSEQ 96-well plates, and each plate served as one replicate. For sorted subsets, each replicate PCR was loaded with approximately 190 ng genomic DNA, equivalent to approximately 33,000 T cell genomes. The purified libraries were quantified using a Qubit 3.0 fluorometer, sized with a Bioanalyzer 2100, and then quantified again using the KAPA Library Quantification kit. Every immunoSEQ 96-well plate was sequenced on a dedicated single-read 150-cycle Illumina NextSeq 550 flow cell. The source study handled its data this way. Because the immunoSEQ output included only junctional sequences and no quality scores, the filtering could not be the same as the filtering used for full-length reads. Sequences were annotated with PyIR, a Python wrapper for IgBLAST v1.9, and V/J genes and CDR3 were assigned using IMGT germline references. Any read was removed if the V/J assignment was weak (E-value above 1e-6), the CDR3 was missing, or the read contained stop codons, out-of-frame junctions, or ambiguous translated residues. A V3J clonotype was defined by an identical inferred V gene, J gene, and CDR3 amino acid sequence. Percentage overlap between repertoires was computed as shared unique clonotypes divided by the size of the smaller repertoire. Three approaches were used to assess repertoire richness: RTK rarefaction, the Chao1 estimator, and Recon v2.1 estimates of unobserved clonotypes. Generation probabilities for all TCRbeta clonotypes obtained by the gDNA method from a handful of donors were computed using OLGA. Here the immuneACCESS table is served through TCRdb, limited to in-frame sequences with V and J called. Missing clones are a known gap in these copies; in checked studies unresolved V genes cover under half, and the rest lacks a known reason. V and J calls plus clone size are reproduced from that table; the DNA served to infer D and trimming. Counted in this sample were 1,500,000 or so clones; roughly 96% of them appeared once. The ten largest clonotypes hold about 1.2% of the sample.

As regards this clone: Its specific antigen is unknown. No much larger clonotype is one base removed from it; base qualities were not supplied.

The study at large found these results: Clonotypes shared by all four sorted-subset donors showed higher generation probabilities than non-shared clonotypes. Rarefaction of sorted-subset datasets indicated incomplete sequencing despite the large sequencing depth. Naive subsets generally had larger estimated clonotype richness than memory subsets. Because the study included a small number of donors, the genetic and exposure-history diversity represented was limited. Across a handful of donors, roughly 5.1% of naive CD4, roughly 3.3% of naive CD8, about 2% of memory CD4, and 0.4% to 0.45% of memory CD8 clonotypes were shared. Sampling was limited to blood, and TCR repertoires in tissue likely differ from TCR repertoires in blood. Pairwise subsampling led to the expectation that sequencing depth would affect the degree of clonotype sharing among donors.

The germline V gene encodes CDR1 WSHSY and CDR2 SAAADI. The CDR3, from cysteine to phenylalanine, totals 15 residues. This entry keeps only the CDR3 DNA: 45 bases, framed from base 1. The junction shows trimming of 4 bases on V and 2 bases on J, plus 11 bases between the germline ends. Donors were healthy HIV-negative adults with no recently reported acute infections or vaccinations. Every donor was a Caucasian adult living in Nashville, Tennessee, USA. Magnetic negative selection was used to enrich CD4+ T cells, after which naive cells were positively selected on CD45RA and the negative fraction became the memory subset. Blood was obtained by leukapheresis, after which PBMCs were separated by Ficoll-Histopaque density gradient centrifugation and cryopreserved in liquid nitrogen vapor phase. Purity and quantity of every magnetically sorted T cell population were checked by analytical flow cytometry. Genomic DNA was isolated from each sorted fraction and quantified by UV absorbance on a Nanodrop 2000c.

This clonotype was sampled from a man aged 25 to 40 in good health. This receptor chain uses TRBV10-2 and TRBJ1-4; TRBD1 could be the D gene, as 5 bases match. Sequencing was performed on naive CD4+ T cells sorted from blood. Read against the paper, the sample's cell subset or site label means: CD45RA+ positively selected. The DNA sequence follows: TGCGCCAGCAGTGTTCAGGGAGGGACTAATGAAAAACTGTTTTTT. Translated, it reads CASSVQGGTNEKLFF.